Included here is one TCR beta chain sequence, with context. This record comes from a study of blood T cell repertoires in COVID-19. Overall study context: Samples taken during acute and convalescent COVID-19 were collected in the United States, Italy and Spain. In each case, the material was cDNA or gDNA derived from T cells, B-cell-depleted T cells, or PBMCs.

In the authors' methods: The authors estimated nucleated cell counts from reference gene primer amplification. Assay: immunoSEQ multiplex PCR; the TCRdb copy retains only in-frame clones and omits some. That table supplies the V and J calls and clone size; D and trimming were determined from the DNA. The data show 240,000 or so clones, roughly 90% seen once. The V segment lost 5 bases and the J segment 0 bases; nucleotides outside the gene matches: 6. This CDR3 contains 16 residues. The V gene's germline CDR1 is SGHVS and CDR2 FQNEAQ. The sample taken for sequencing was peripheral blood. The chain has TRBV7-8 and TRBJ1-1; 10 nucleotides align to TRBD1. This receptor was obtained from a man in his 60s with acute or convalescent COVID-19. DNA for the CDR3: TGTGCCAGCAGCCGGGACAGGGGAGGCATGAACACTGAAGCTTTCTTT. Translation: CASSRDRGGMNTEAFF.